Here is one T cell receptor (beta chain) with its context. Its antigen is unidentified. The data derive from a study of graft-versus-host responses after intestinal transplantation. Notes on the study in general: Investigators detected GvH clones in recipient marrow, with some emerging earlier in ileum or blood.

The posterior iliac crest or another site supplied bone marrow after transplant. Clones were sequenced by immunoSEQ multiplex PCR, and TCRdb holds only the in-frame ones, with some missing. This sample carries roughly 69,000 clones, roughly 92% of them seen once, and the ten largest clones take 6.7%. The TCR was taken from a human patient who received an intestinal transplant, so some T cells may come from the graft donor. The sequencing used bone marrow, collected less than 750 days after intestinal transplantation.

CDR3 loop: CASKGPMNTEAFF. DNA of the CDR3: TGTGCCAGCAAAGGCCCCATGAACACTGAAGCTTTCTTT. This chain uses TRBV7-9 with TRBJ1-1; D is uncertain. There are 13 residues in the CDR3. Trimming took 7 bases from V and 0 from J, leaving 9 bases between them. Germline CDR1 reads SEHNR; CDR2 reads FQNEAQ (reference sequence).